What follows describes a single T cell receptor beta chain. Source study methods: Amplification with reference gene primers provided the estimates of nucleated cell counts. The repertoire was sequenced with immunoSEQ multiplex PCR; TCRdb's copy has only in-frame clones and lacks some. Clone size and V and J calls were adopted from that table, with D and trimming inferred from the DNA. This table has about 180,000 clones, 84% appearing once. This specimen belongs to a study of blood T cell repertoires in COVID-19. Overall study context: Some COVID-19 samples were acute and others convalescent; all came from the United States, Italy and Spain. The analysed material was cDNA or gDNA that came from T cells, B-cell-depleted T cells, or PBMCs.

The receptor comes from a human donor in a cohort sampled during active COVID-19. The specimen sequenced was peripheral blood.

CDR3 nucleotides: TGTGCCAGCAGCCCAGGACAGGCCGCCACTAATGAAAAACTGTTTTTT. It encodes CASSPGQAATNEKLFF. The V and J genes are TRBV11-2 and TRBJ1-4; 7 bases are a match to TRBD1. J lost 2 bases, V lost 5 bases, and 8 bases had no gene match. Germline CDR1 SGHAT, CDR2 FQNNGV. CDR3 length equals 16 residues.